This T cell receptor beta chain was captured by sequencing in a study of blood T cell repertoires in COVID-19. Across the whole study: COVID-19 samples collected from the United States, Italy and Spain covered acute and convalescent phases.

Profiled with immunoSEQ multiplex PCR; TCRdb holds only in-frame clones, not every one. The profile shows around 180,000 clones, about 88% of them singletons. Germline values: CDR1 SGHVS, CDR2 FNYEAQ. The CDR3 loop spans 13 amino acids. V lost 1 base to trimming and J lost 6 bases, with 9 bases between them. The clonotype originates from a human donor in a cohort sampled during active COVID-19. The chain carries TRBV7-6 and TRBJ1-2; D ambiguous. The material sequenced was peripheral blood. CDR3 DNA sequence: TGTGCCAGCAGCTTAGACACCCGGGATGGCTACACCTTC. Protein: CASSLDTRDGYTF.